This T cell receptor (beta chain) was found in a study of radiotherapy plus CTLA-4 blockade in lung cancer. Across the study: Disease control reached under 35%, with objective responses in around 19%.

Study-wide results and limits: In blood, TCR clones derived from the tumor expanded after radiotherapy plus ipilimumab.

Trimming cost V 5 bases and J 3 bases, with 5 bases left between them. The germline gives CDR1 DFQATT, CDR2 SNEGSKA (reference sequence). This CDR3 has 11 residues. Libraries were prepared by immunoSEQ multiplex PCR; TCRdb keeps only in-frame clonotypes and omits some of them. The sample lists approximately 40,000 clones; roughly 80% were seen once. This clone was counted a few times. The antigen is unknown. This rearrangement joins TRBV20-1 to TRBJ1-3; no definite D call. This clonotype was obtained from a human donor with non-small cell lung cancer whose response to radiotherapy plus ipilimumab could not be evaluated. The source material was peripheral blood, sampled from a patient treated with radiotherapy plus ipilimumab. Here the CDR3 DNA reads TGCAGTGCTGAGGTTGGAAACACCATATATTTT. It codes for CSAEVGNTIYF.